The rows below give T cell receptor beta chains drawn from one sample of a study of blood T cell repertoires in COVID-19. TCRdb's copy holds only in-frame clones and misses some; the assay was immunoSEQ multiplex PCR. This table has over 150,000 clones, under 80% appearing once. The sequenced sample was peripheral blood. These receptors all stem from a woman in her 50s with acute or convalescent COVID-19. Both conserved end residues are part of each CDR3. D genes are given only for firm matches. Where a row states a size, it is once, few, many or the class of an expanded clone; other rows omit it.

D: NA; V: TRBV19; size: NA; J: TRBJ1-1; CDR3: CASSTHGGNTEAFF; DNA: TGTGCCAGTAGTACCCACGGAGGGAACACTGAAGCTTTCTTT
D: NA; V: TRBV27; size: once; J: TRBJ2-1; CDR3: CASSSGLWEFF; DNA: TGTGCCAGCAGTTCGGGTCTATGGGAGTTCTTC
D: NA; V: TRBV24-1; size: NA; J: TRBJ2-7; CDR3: CATSDTPGTEGYEQYF; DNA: TGTGCCACCAGTGATACCCCCGGGACGGAGGGCTACGAGCAGTACTTC
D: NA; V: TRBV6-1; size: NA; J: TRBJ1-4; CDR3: CASSGEGQATRPNEKLFF; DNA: TGTGCCAGCAGTGGGGAGGGTCAGGCGACTCGCCCTAATGAAAAACTGTTTTTT
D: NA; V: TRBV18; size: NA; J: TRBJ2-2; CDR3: CASSPLSTGELFF; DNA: TGTGCCAGCTCACCATTGAGCACCGGGGAGCTGTTTTTT
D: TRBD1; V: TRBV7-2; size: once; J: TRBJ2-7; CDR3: CASSSGQLKYEQYF; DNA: TGTGCCAGCAGCTCGGGACAGTTGAAGTACGAGCAGTACTTC
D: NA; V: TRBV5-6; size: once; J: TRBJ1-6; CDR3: CASSGPPNSPLHF; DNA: TGTGCCAGCAGCGGGCCACCTAATTCACCCCTCCACTTT
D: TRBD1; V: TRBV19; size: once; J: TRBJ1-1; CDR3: CATSFRTGMDTEAFF; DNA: TGTGCCACTTCTTTCCGGACAGGGATGGACACTGAAGCTTTCTTT
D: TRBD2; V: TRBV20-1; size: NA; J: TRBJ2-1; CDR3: CSASGETSNRHNEQFF; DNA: TGCAGTGCTAGTGGGGAGACTAGCAATCGCCACAATGAGCAGTTCTTC
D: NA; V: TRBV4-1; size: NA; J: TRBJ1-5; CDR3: CASSLRDTYSNQPQHF; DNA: TGCGCCAGCAGCTTACGGGACACCTATTCCAATCAGCCCCAGCATTTT
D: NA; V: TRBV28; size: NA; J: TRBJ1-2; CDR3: CASSLIFGQTYGYTF; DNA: TGTGCCAGCAGTTTAATTTTTGGACAGACCTATGGCTACACCTTC
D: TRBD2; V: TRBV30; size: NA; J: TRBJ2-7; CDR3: CAWSLGRDEQYF; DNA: TGTGCCTGGAGCCTCGGGAGGGACGAGCAGTACTTC
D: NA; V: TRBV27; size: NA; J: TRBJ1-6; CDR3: CASSSPGLVSSYNSPLHF; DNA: TGTGCCAGCAGTTCTCCTGGACTTGTGAGCTCCTATAATTCACCCCTCCACTTT
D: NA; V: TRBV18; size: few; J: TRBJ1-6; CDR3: CASSGGSRDNSPLHF; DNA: TGTGCCAGCTCTGGGGGGTCAAGAGATAATTCACCCCTCCACTTT
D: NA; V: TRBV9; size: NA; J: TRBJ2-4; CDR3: CASSDQTGVNIQYF; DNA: TGTGCCAGCAGCGATCAGACAGGTGTAAACATTCAGTACTTC
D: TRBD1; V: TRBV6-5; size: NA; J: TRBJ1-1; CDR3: CASSYFGQGTTEAFF; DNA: TGTGCCAGCAGTTACTTCGGACAGGGCACCACTGAAGCTTTCTTT
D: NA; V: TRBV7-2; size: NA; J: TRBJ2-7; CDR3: CASSPQGQLEYEQYF; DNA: TGTGCCAGCAGCCCTCAGGGCCAGCTTGAATACGAGCAGTACTTC
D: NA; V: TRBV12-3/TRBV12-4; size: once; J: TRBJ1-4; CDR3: CASSLGLKEKLFF; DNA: TGTGCCAGCAGCCTGGGGCTAAAGGAAAAACTGTTTTTT
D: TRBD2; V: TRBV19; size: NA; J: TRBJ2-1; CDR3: CASSYGLAGTAGNEQFF; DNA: TGTGCCAGTAGTTATGGACTAGCGGGAACGGCGGGCAATGAGCAGTTCTTC
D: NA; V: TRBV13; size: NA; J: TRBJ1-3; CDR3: CASGGARKSYSGNTIYF; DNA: TGTGCCAGCGGAGGGGCTAGGAAGTCCTACTCTGGAAACACCATATATTTT
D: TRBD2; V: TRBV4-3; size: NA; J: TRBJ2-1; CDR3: CASSQEGLAGAYNEQFF; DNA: TGCGCCAGCAGCCAAGAAGGGCTAGCGGGGGCATACAATGAGCAGTTCTTC
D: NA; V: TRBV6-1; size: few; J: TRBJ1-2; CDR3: CASSEDSFYYGYTF; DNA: TGTGCCAGCAGTGAGGACAGCTTTTACTATGGCTACACCTTC
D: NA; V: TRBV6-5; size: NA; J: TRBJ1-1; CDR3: CASSRTVNTEAFF; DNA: TGTGCCAGCAGTAGGACAGTGAACACTGAAGCTTTCTTT
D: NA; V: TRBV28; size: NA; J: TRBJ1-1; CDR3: CASSLPRGGTEAFF; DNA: TGTGCCAGCAGTTTGCCTCGGGGTGGCACTGAAGCTTTCTTT
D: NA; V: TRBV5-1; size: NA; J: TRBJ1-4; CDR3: CASRGQSNEILFF; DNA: TGCGCCAGCAGAGGACAGAGTAATGAAATACTGTTTTTT
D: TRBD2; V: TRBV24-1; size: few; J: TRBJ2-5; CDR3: CATSVQRGVETQYF; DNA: TGTGCCACCAGTGTTCAGCGGGGGGTGGAGACCCAGTACTTC
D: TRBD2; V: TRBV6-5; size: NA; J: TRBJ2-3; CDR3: CASSRAGSTDTQYF; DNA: TGTGCCAGCAGCAGAGCGGGGAGCACAGATACGCAGTATTTT
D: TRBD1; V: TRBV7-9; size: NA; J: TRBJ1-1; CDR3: CASSQWTGGNTEAFF; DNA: TGTGCCAGCAGCCAATGGACAGGGGGGAACACTGAAGCTTTCTTT
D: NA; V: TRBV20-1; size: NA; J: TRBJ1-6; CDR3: CSASQDSNSPLHF; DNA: TGCAGTGCTAGTCAGGACAGCAATTCACCCCTCCACTTT
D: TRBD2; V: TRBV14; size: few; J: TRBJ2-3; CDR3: CASSLQLAGSTDTQYF; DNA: TGTGCCAGCAGCCTTCAACTAGCGGGGAGCACAGATACGCAGTATTTT
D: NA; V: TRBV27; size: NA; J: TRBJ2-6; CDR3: CASSPFVLSSGANVLTF; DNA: TGTGCCAGCAGTCCCTTCGTTTTATCCTCTGGGGCCAACGTCCTGACTTTC
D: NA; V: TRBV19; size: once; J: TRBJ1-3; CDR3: CASSTQGSGNTIYF; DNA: TGTGCCAGTAGTACACAGGGTTCTGGAAACACCATATATTTT
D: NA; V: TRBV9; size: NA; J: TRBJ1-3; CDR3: CASSEGNTGNTIYF; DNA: TGTGCCAGCAGCGAGGGGAATACTGGAAACACCATATATTTT
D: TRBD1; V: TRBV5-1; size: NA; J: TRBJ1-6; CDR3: CASSLGDSYSYNSPLHF; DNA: TGCGCCAGCAGCTTGGGGGACAGCTACTCCTATAATTCACCCCTCCACTTT
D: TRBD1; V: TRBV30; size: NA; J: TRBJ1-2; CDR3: CAWSVTGGCHGYTF; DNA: TGTGCCTGGAGTGTAACAGGGGGATGCCATGGCTACACCTTC
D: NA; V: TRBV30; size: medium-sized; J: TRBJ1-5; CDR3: CAWSGGTSNQPQHF; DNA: TGTGCCTGGAGTGGAGGTACTAGCAATCAGCCCCAGCATTTT
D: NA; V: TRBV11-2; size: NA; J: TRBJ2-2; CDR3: CASSLGTYTGELFF; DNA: TGTGCCAGCAGCTTAGGGACATACACCGGGGAGCTGTTTTTT
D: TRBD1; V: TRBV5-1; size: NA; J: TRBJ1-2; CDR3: CASSLSTGNVNGYTF; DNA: TGCGCCAGCAGCTTATCGACAGGGAATGTGAATGGCTACACCTTC
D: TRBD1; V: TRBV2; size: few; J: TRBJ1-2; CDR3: CASNRQGANYGYTF; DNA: TGTGCCAGCAATCGACAGGGGGCGAACTATGGCTACACCTTC
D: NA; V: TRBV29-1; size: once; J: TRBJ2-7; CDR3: CSAGTGISYEQYF; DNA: TGCAGCGCTGGAACCGGGATTTCGTACGAGCAGTACTTC
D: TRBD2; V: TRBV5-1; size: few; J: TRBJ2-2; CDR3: CATSPGLATPGTGELFF; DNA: TGCGCCACCTCACCGGGACTAGCGACCCCGGGCACCGGGGAGCTGTTTTTT
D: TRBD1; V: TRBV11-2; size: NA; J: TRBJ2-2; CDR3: CASRSTGVAGELFF; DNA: TGTGCCAGCAGGTCTACAGGGGTCGCCGGGGAGCTGTTTTTT
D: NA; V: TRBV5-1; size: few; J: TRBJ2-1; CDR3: CASSLGVGHNNEQFF; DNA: TGCGCCAGCAGCTTGGGGGTGGGGCATAACAATGAGCAGTTCTTC
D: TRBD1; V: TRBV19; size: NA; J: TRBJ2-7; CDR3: CASSRDSSYEQYF; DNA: TGTGCCAGTAGTAGGGACAGCTCCTACGAGCAGTACTTC
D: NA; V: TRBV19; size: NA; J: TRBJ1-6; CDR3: CASSSRGSSYNSPLHF; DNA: TGTGCCAGTAGCTCGCGGGGGAGCTCCTATAATTCACCCCTCCACTTT
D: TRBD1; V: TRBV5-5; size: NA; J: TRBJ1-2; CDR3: CASSVTGTANYGYTF; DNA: TGTGCCAGCAGCGTCACCGGGACAGCTAACTATGGCTACACCTTC
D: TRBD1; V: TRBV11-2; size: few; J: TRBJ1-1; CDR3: CASSFPQGGRWTEAFF; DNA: TGTGCCAGCAGCTTCCCACAGGGGGGTCGGTGGACTGAAGCTTTCTTT
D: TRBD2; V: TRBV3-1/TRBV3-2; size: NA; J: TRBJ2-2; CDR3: CASSQLAGNANTGELFF; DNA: TGTGCCAGCAGCCAACTAGCGGGGAACGCGAACACCGGGGAGCTGTTTTTT
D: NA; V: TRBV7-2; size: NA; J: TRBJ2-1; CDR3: CASSGRGYLSQFF; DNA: TGTGCCAGCAGCGGCCGCGGGTATTTATCGCAGTTCTTC
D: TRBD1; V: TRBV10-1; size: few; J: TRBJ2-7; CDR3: CASSEQPGQGYEQYF; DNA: TGCGCCAGCAGTGAGCAACCGGGACAGGGCTACGAGCAGTACTTC
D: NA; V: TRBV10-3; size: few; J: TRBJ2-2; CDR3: CAISDGGDTGELFF; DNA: TGTGCCATCAGTGACGGAGGGGACACCGGGGAGCTGTTTTTT
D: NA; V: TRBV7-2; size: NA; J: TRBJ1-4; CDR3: CASSLRGNEKLFF; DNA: TGTGCCAGCAGCCTCCGAGGGAATGAAAAACTGTTTTTT
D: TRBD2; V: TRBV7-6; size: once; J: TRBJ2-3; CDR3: CASSLLSGVAADTQYF; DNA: TGTGCCAGCAGCTTGTTGAGCGGGGTTGCGGCAGATACGCAGTATTTT